Listed here are 24 T cell receptor beta chains from one sample, sequenced in a study of T cells in Graves' hyperthyroidism and ophthalmopathy. RNA transcripts served as the template for amplifying TCR beta CDR3 regions. The primer set for the first-round RT-PCR of the TCR CDR3 was HTBI. TCRdb re-called the multiplex PCR reads through MiXCR, storing one row per CDR3 protein. The top ten hold approximately 7.5% of the sample, which has a few hundred thousand distinct CDR3 sequences, under 60% seen once. Sequenced: peripheral blood or thyroid tissue (not recorded which). Source of these receptors: a woman between 18 and 30 years old with Graves' hyperthyroidism.

This chain uses TRBV15 with TRBJ1-2, with D possibly matching TRBD1 (5 bases). Germline V gene sequence: CDR1 LNHNV, CDR2 YYDKDF (reference sequence). This CDR3 spans 16 amino acids. Trimming stripped 3 bases from V and 4 bases from J, with 18 bases between. The CDR3 coding sequence is TGTGCCACCAGCAGCCAAATCAGGGCTGGTGTCTATGGCTACACCTTC. Translating it yields CATSSQIRAGVYGYTF.

This chain links TRBV2 with TRBJ1-1; 7 nucleotides align to TRBD1. With V trimmed by 6 bases and J by 8 bases, 3 bases remained unmatched. The germline CDR1 and CDR2 sequences are SNHLY and FYNNEI. The CDR3 has 11 residues. The CDR3 region has the DNA TGTGCCAGCAGCATGGACAGGGAAGCTTTCTTT. The encoded protein is CASSMDREAFF.

This clonotype occurred many times. The chain couples TRBV13 to TRBJ1-2; D is uncertain. CDR1 PRHDT and CDR2 FYEKMQ come from the germline V gene (reference sequence). The CDR3 runs 14 residues. The V gene lost 5 bases and the J gene lost 2 bases, with 12 bases spanning the gap. This CDR3 reads CASSEAWGNYGYTF. The CDR3 DNA sequence: TGTGCCAGCAGCGAGGCTTGGGGAAACTATGGCTACACCTTC. Full variable domain (outside the CDR3, taken from reference TRBV13 and TRBJ1-2): AAGVIQSPRHLIKEKRETATLKCYPIPRHDTVYWYQQGPGQDPQFLISFYEKMQSDKGSIPDRFSAQQFSDYHSELNMSSLELGDSALYFCASSEAWGNYGYTFGSGTRLTVV.

This chain links TRBV15 with TRBJ2-7, with 7 positions matching TRBD1. Losses at the gene ends were 0 bases for V and 3 bases for J; bases not matched to a gene: 5. In germline, CDR1 is LNHNV, CDR2 YYDKDF (reference sequence). The CDR3 runs to 15 residues. CDR3 coding DNA: TGTGCCACCAGCAGAGATCAGGGGGTGGGCTACGAGCAGTACTTC. Protein sequence: CATSRDQGVGYEQYF.

This clonotype has ten or more counts. V and J are TRBV12-3 or TRBV12-4 and TRBJ1-2, with D unresolved. The length of the CDR3 is 12 residues. V shed 5 bases and J shed 4 bases, with 8 bases lying between them. CDR3 sequence: CASSITAYGYTF. The CDR3 DNA sequence: TGTGCCAGCAGTATTACAGCCTATGGCTACACCTTC.

Ten or more counts support this clonotype. V gene TRBV5-6 combines with J gene TRBJ2-5, with 15 bases aligning to TRBD2. After removal of 3 bases from V and 2 bases from J, the junction contained 8 bases not matched to a gene. Germline V gene lookup returns CDR1 SGHDT and CDR2 YYEEEE. This CDR3 is 18 amino acids long. The CDR3 loop is CASSSSGTSGRLQETQYF. The CDR3 DNA is TGTGCCAGCAGCTCCAGCGGGACTAGCGGGAGGTTACAAGAGACCCAGTACTTC.

This clonotype was observed many times. The chain couples TRBV2 to TRBJ1-5, with no clear D. Germline CDR1 is SNHLY and CDR2 is FYNNEI. CDR3 size: 14 residues. Trimming stripped 6 bases from V and 2 bases from J, with 11 bases between. This CDR3 reads CASRRYIGNQPQHF. The DNA of the CDR3 is TGTGCCAGCAGACGGTACATAGGCAATCAGCCCCAGCATTTT.

The chain employs TRBV15 and TRBJ1-2; 7 nucleotides line up with TRBD1. Germline V lookup: CDR1 LNHNV, CDR2 YYDKDF (reference sequence). This CDR3 region has 15 residues. J lost 4 bases, V lost 3 bases, and 8 bases had no gene match. The CDR3 reads CATSSYSTGTYGYTF. CDR3 bases: TGTGCCACCAGCAGTTACTCGACAGGGACCTATGGCTACACCTTC.

The chain couples TRBV2 to TRBJ2-1; 7 nucleotides align to TRBD2. The CDR3 extends over 15 amino acids. Germline CDR1 and CDR2: SNHLY and FYNNEI. V gave up 2 bases and J gave up 4 bases; unmatched junction bases: 5. CDR3 in amino acids: CASSEISGTYNEQFF. Written as DNA, the CDR3 is TGTGCCAGCAGTGAAATCAGCGGGACTTACAATGAGCAGTTCTTC. Together with reference TRBV2 and TRBJ2-1, the CDR3 gives the full variable domain: EPEVTQTPSHQVTQMGQEVILRCVPISNHLYFYWYRQILGQKVEFLVSFYNNEISEKSEIFDDQFSVERPDGSNFTLKIRSTKLEDSAMYFCASSEISGTYNEQFFGPGTRLTVL.

The chain combines TRBV7-2 with TRBJ2-5, with 7 positions matching TRBD1. This CDR3 region has 11 residues. In germline, CDR1 is SGHTA, CDR2 FQGNSA. After removal of 9 bases from V and 4 bases from J, the junction contained 2 bases not matched to a gene. The CDR3, as DNA: TGTGCCAGACAGGGGACAGAGACCCAGTACTTC. Amino acids: CARQGTETQYF.

Ten or more counts support this clonotype. V usage is TRBV7-9 and J usage is TRBJ2-7, with D uncertain. V lost 2 bases and J 0 bases, leaving 8 bases between the germline ends. The CDR3 runs to 14 residues. Germline lookup yields CDR1 SEHNR and CDR2 FQNEAQ (reference sequence). The CDR3 here is CASSLLTVSYEQYF. Here the CDR3 DNA reads TGTGCCAGCAGCTTACTGACTGTCTCCTACGAGCAGTACTTC.

Comments on this clonotype: The CDR3 does not end in the conserved phenylalanine or tryptophan, so this is likely a read error. In nucleotides, the CDR3 is TGTGCCAGCAGTGGTCTGGGAGACCGGGGCAATGAGCAGTACCTC. Its translation is CASSGLGDRGNEQYL. This chain links TRBV25-1 with TRBJ2-7; TRBD1 or TRBD2 may be the D gene (5 bases each). V shed 4 bases and J shed 7 bases, with 20 bases lying between them. The CDR3 is made up of 15 amino acids. From germline, CDR1 is MGHDK and CDR2 SYGVNS.

This clonotype was detected many times. The chain combines TRBV7-9 with TRBJ1-2, with D uncertain. The length of the CDR3 is 14 residues. Trimming took 4 bases from V and 4 from J, leaving 13 bases between them. Germline lookup yields CDR1 SEHNR and CDR2 FQNEAQ (reference sequence). CDR3 residues: CASSSKTNLYGYTF. The CDR3 nucleotides read TGTGCCAGCAGCTCAAAGACAAACCTCTATGGCTACACCTTC. Supplemented by reference TRBV7-9 and TRBJ1-2, the full variable domain reads DTGVSQNPRHKITKRGQNVTFRCDPISEHNRLYWYRQTLGQGPEFLTYFQNEAQLEKSRLLSDRFSAERPKGSFSTLEIQRTEQGDSAMYLCASSSKTNLYGYTFGSGTRLTVV.

In the case of this clonotype: Relative to the germline gene, one junction end is altered; a read error may explain this. The rearrangement uses TRBV6-5 and TRBJ2-7; D call uncertain. The length of the CDR3 is 11 residues. From germline, CDR1 is MNHEY and CDR2 SVGAGI. CDR3 protein: CVSSQNYEQYF. CDR3 nucleotides: TGTGTCAGCAGTCAAAACTACGAGCAGTACTTC.

The rearrangement uses TRBV10-2 and TRBJ2-7; the D call may be TRBD1 or TRBD2 (6 bases each). Trimming removed 6 bases from V and 3 bases from J, with 18 bases in between. Germline CDR1 and CDR2: WSHSY and SAAADI. This CDR3 comprises 15 residues. CDR3 loop: CASRQTRRDNYEQYF. Written as DNA, the CDR3 is TGCGCCAGCAGACAGACTAGACGGGACAACTACGAGCAGTACTTC.

Ten or more counts support this clonotype. This chain connects TRBV20-1 to TRBJ1-1; tentatively, D is TRBD1 (5 bases). V was shortened by 2 bases and J by 5 bases, with 12 bases between the two germline ends. CDR3 length: 13 amino acids. Germline V gives CDR1 DFQATT, CDR2 SNEGSKA (reference sequence). CDR3 DNA sequence: TGCAGTGCTAGAAGCGGGGGTAGGACTGAAGCTTTCTTT. Residues: CSARSGGRTEAFF.

The chain employs TRBV20-1 and TRBJ1-1; TRBD1 matches at 7 bases. The CDR3 extends over 13 amino acids. Per the germline V gene, CDR1 is DFQATT and CDR2 is SNEGSKA (reference sequence). The CDR3 region is CSAQGDWNTEAFF. The CDR3 coding sequence is TGCAGCGCCCAGGGGGACTGGAACACTGAAGCTTTCTTT.

This clonotype was detected ten times or more. The CDR3 reads CASSPYAAGGSEQYF. Written as DNA, the CDR3 is TGTGCCAGCAGCCCCTACGCAGCGGGAGGTAGCGAGCAGTACTTC. The chain has TRBV5-8 and TRBJ2-7; 9 bases align to TRBD2. Germline CDR1 SGHTS, CDR2 YDEGEE. The length of the CDR3 is 15 residues. Losses at the gene ends were 4 bases for V and 6 bases for J; bases not matched to a gene: 11.

This clonotype was observed a handful of times. V usage is TRBV6-4 and J usage is TRBJ2-3, with TRBD2 identical over 14 bases. Trimming took 6 bases from V and 4 from J; bases not matched to a gene: 6. There are 16 residues in the CDR3. Looked up from germline, CDR1 is MRHNA and CDR2 is SNTAGT. The CDR3 region is CASSETSGRAPDTQYF. CDR3 nucleotide sequence: TGTGCCAGCAGCGAGACTAGCGGGAGGGCCCCAGATACGCAGTATTTT.

The chain is built from TRBV2 and TRBJ2-7, with 9 bases identical to TRBD1. CDR1 and CDR2 from the germline V gene are SNHLY and FYNNEI. CDR3 length: 14 residues. V lost 4 bases and J lost 5; bases outside the gene matches: 6. Here the CDR3 DNA reads TGTGCCAGCAGTGCAGGACAGGGGATGGACGAGCAGTACTTC. Translating it yields CASSAGQGMDEQYF.

The sample holds many counts of this clonotype. V usage is TRBV15 and J usage is TRBJ2-7; TRBD1 might be the D (6 bases). V gave up 0 bases and J gave up 3 bases, with 12 bases separating them. The germline CDR1 and CDR2 sequences are LNHNV and YYDKDF (reference sequence). This CDR3 contains 15 residues. Here the CDR3 DNA reads TGTGCCACCAGCAGAGATCTAGGCAGGGGCTACGAGCAGTACTTC. Protein product: CATSRDLGRGYEQYF.

This clonotype was detected ten times or more. This chain connects TRBV6-5 to TRBJ1-3; D unresolved. Trimming left V 6 bases short and J 3 bases short, with 6 bases between. The CDR3 runs 12 residues. Germline CDR1 is MNHEY and CDR2 is SVGAGI. The CDR3 loop reads CASRSRGNTIYF. The CDR3 DNA follows: TGTGCCAGCAGGAGCCGTGGAAACACCATATATTTT.

At least ten counts were recorded for this clonotype. The genes are TRBV5-5 and TRBJ2-5, with 8 bases that match TRBD2. The length of the CDR3 is 16 residues. The V gene's germline CDR1 is SGHKS and CDR2 YYEKEE (reference sequence). V was pared by 5 bases and J by 5 bases, with 14 bases of the junction left unmatched. The CDR3: CASSDGTGGPEETQYF. In nucleotides, the CDR3 is TGTGCCAGCAGTGATGGTACGGGAGGGCCTGAGGAGACCCAGTACTTC.

This chain links TRBV2 with TRBJ1-4; D may be TRBD1 (5 bases). Trimming stripped 6 bases from V and 8 bases from J, with 10 bases between. CDR3 length: 12 amino acids. CDR1 SNHLY and CDR2 FYNNEI come from the germline V gene. Here the CDR3 reads CASREGREKLFF. DNA of the CDR3: TGTGCCAGCAGGGAGGGGAGAGAAAAACTGTTTTTT.